Following are 29 T cell receptor beta chains from one sample sequenced in a study of blood T cell repertoires in COVID-19. Repertoires were generated with immunoSEQ multiplex PCR, while TCRdb's copy carries only in-frame clones and drops some. The data show about 110,000 clones, 84% seen once. The sequenced sample was peripheral blood. The receptors derive from a woman of 80 years or more with active or convalescent COVID-19.

J is TRBJ1-2 and V is TRBV11-2; 7 nucleotides match TRBD1. With 5 bases clipped from V and 5 bases from J, the junction kept 5 bases outside the gene matches. The germline CDR1 and CDR2 sequences are SGHAT and FQNNGV. This CDR3 is built from 13 residues. The CDR3 loop reads CASSRTGSYGYTF. The CDR3, as DNA: TGTGCCAGCAGCCGGACAGGCTCTTATGGCTACACCTTC.

V usage is TRBV7-9 and J usage is TRBJ2-1, with 11 bases aligning to TRBD2. CDR1 and CDR2 from the germline V gene are SEHNR and FQNEAQ (reference sequence). This CDR3 comprises 15 residues. V trimming: 4 bases; J trimming: 8 bases; junction bases outside the gene matches: 7. CDR3 DNA sequence: TGTGCCAGCAGCTCAGAACTAGCGGGAGAAGATGAGCAGTTCTTC. Its translation is CASSSELAGEDEQFF.

V is TRBV14 and J is TRBJ2-5; D uncertain. Germline-derived CDR1 and CDR2 are SGHDN and FVKESK. Trimming took 0 bases from V and 1 from J, leaving 9 bases between them. The CDR3 consists of 15 residues. Here the CDR3 reads CASSQDGRSQETQYF. The CDR3 nucleotides read TGTGCCAGCAGCCAAGATGGGCGTTCCCAAGAGACCCAGTACTTC.

This chain links TRBV5-1 with TRBJ2-1, with a possible D match to TRBD2 (6 bases). The CDR3 covers 15 residues. CDR1 and CDR2 from the germline V gene are SGHRS and YFSETQ. Trimming stripped 4 bases from V and 6 bases from J, with 17 bases between. The CDR3 protein is CASSRTAGRTNEQFF. CDR3 sequence (DNA): TGCGCCAGCAGCCGCACGGCGGGGCGAACCAATGAGCAGTTCTTC.

This clone came up a few times. The chain joins TRBV18 to TRBJ1-1; no firm D call. The V end lost 0 bases, the J end lost 1 base, and 12 bases lay between the germline ends. Germline values: CDR1 KGHSH, CDR2 LQKENI. This CDR3 has 16 amino acids. The CDR3 reads CASSPPMTPKNTEAFF. CDR3 nucleotide sequence: TGTGCCAGCTCACCACCAATGACACCGAAGAACACTGAAGCTTTCTTT.

This clone was counted once. The rearrangement links TRBV18 to TRBJ2-7; TRBD1 matches at 8 bases. V lost 3 bases to trimming and J lost 3 bases; unmatched junction nucleotides: 10. The CDR3 is 16 amino acids. The germline V gene encodes CDR1 KGHSH and CDR2 LQKENI. Written as DNA, the CDR3 is TGTGCCAGCTCACCTCTATCCCGGACAGGGAGCTACGAGCAGTACTTC. Protein sequence: CASSPLSRTGSYEQYF.

Written as DNA, the CDR3 is TGTGCCAGCAGCCCCGGAGCGGGATCGGGGGAGCAGTTCTTC. It yields the protein CASSPGAGSGEQFF. The V gene is TRBV7-2, the J gene TRBJ2-1; 7 bases align to TRBD2. From germline, CDR1 is SGHTA and CDR2 FQGNSA. V lost 5 bases and J lost 10; bases outside the gene matches: 11. CDR3 length: 14 amino acids.

The chain has TRBV1 and TRBJ1-2. TRBV1 is given as a pseudogene. This CDR3 contains 15 residues. CDR3: CTSSQERGAGDSYTF. The CDR3 DNA follows: TGCACCAGCAGCCAAGAACGCGGGGCCGGAGATAGCTACACCTTC.

The chain employs TRBV11-2 and TRBJ1-3; 7 bases agree with TRBD1. Germline V gives CDR1 SGHAT, CDR2 FQNNGV. The CDR3 extends over 14 amino acids. The V segment lost 6 bases and the J segment 2 bases; nucleotides outside the gene matches: 4. The CDR3 region has the DNA TGTGCCAGCAGTTTCACAGGGGCTGGAAACACCATATATTTT. Protein sequence: CASSFTGAGNTIYF.

The genes are TRBV9 and TRBJ2-3; 7 bases align to TRBD2. The ends lost 0 bases at V and 7 bases at J; junction bases unmatched: 5. CDR1 and CDR2 from the germline V gene are SGDLS and YYNGEE. The length of the CDR3 is 14 residues. CDR3 sequence reads: CASSVELAVNTQYF. Here the CDR3 DNA reads TGTGCCAGCAGCGTAGAGCTAGCGGTAAATACGCAGTATTTT.

The V and J genes are TRBV5-1 and TRBJ2-3, with D unclear. The CDR3 is 12 residues long. Between the trimmed V and J ends, which lost 0 bases and 5 bases, there was a span of 4 bases. Germline V lookup: CDR1 SGHRS, CDR2 YFSETQ. In DNA form, the CDR3 reads TGCGCCAGCAGCTTGGCCGGAGATACGCAGTATTTT. Translating it yields CASSLAGDTQYF.

The V and J genes are TRBV24-1 and TRBJ2-1; 9 bases agree with TRBD2. The CDR3 covers 19 residues. Germline V gene lookup returns CDR1 KGHDR and CDR2 SFDVKD. V shed 1 base and J 3 bases; nucleotides not matched to a gene: 12. This CDR3 reads CATSDFTRGGRAHYNEQFF. The CDR3 DNA reads TGTGCCACCAGTGATTTTACCCGCGGCGGGAGGGCCCACTACAATGAGCAGTTCTTC.

The gene calls are TRBV13 and TRBJ2-3, with 9 bases aligning to TRBD2. CDR3 length: 16 amino acids. V lost 4 bases, J lost 3 bases, and 8 bases stayed unmatched. CDR1 and CDR2 from the germline V gene are PRHDT and FYEKMQ (reference sequence). CDR3 nucleotides: TGTGCCAGCAGCTCGCGGGGTAGCGGGAGAACAGATACGCAGTATTTT. Translation: CASSSRGSGRTDTQYF.

The rearrangement uses TRBV6-5 and TRBJ1-1, with TRBD1 identical over 7 bases. The CDR3 extends over 16 amino acids. Trimming cost V 0 bases and J 1 base; bases outside gene matches: 5. The germline V gene encodes CDR1 MNHEY and CDR2 SVGAGI. CDR3 nucleotides: TGTGCCAGCAGTTACTCTAAATACAGGGGGAACACTGAAGCTTTCTTT. This encodes CASSYSKYRGNTEAFF.

The chain joins TRBV6-5 to TRBJ2-7, with D possibly being TRBD1 (5 bases). Germline CDR1 is MNHEY and CDR2 is SVGAGI. CDR3 length: 13 residues. Trimming cost V 7 bases and J 2 bases, with 12 bases left between them. The CDR3 protein is CASTSSGTYEQYF. DNA for the CDR3: TGTGCCAGCACGTCCTCAGGGACCTACGAGCAGTACTTC.

This clone was seen once. The J gene is TRBJ2-3, the V gene TRBV6-1, with D possibly being TRBD2 (6 bases). V was pared by 2 bases and J by 6 bases, with 12 bases between. This CDR3 is 14 amino acids long. Germline V gene sequence: CDR1 MNHNS, CDR2 SASEGT. CDR3: CASSEFGSGDTQYF. CDR3 DNA sequence: TGTGCCAGCAGTGAATTCGGGAGTGGGGATACGCAGTATTTT.

The chain uses TRBV5-6 and TRBJ2-7, with D possibly TRBD2 on 6 matching bases. The V end lost 4 bases, the J end lost 6 bases, and 14 bases lay between the germline ends. Looked up from germline, CDR1 is SGHDT and CDR2 is YYEEEE. The CDR3 loop spans 13 amino acids. CDR3 residues: CASSLPGLREQYF. CDR3 sequence (DNA): TGTGCCAGCAGCCTGCCGGGACTTCGCGAGCAGTACTTC.

The chain is built from TRBV5-6 and TRBJ2-7; 7 bases are a match to TRBD2. Germline-derived CDR1 and CDR2 are SGHDT and YYEEEE. The CDR3 runs to 14 residues. The junction had 7 bases not matched to a gene; V was cut back by 3 bases and J by 4 bases. The CDR3 bases are TGTGCCAGCAGCTCACCGGGACTACATTACGAGCAGTACTTC. This codes for CASSSPGLHYEQYF.

V and J are TRBV28 and TRBJ1-3; no clear D gene. V lost 5 bases and J lost 0, with 14 bases in between. Germline loops: CDR1 MDHEN, CDR2 SYDVKM. The CDR3 sequence is 16 residues long. CDR3 sequence: CASSPSPGVSGNTIYF. The CDR3, as DNA: TGTGCCAGCAGTCCTTCCCCCGGGGTCTCTGGAAACACCATATATTTT.

This chain joins TRBV19 and TRBJ1-4; weak D call: TRBD1 (5 bases). V was trimmed by 9 bases and J by 8 bases, leaving 22 bases between them. CDR1 and CDR2 (germline): LNHDA, SQIVND (reference sequence). This CDR3 has 15 residues. The CDR3 DNA is TGTGCCAGCACCTCACCAGGGTCTCTGTACGAAAAACTGTTTTTT. This encodes CASTSPGSLYEKLFF. Filled out from reference TRBV19 and TRBJ1-4, the complete variable domain reads DGGITQSPKYLFRKEGQNVTLSCEQNLNHDAMYWYRQDPGQGLRLIYYSQIVNDFQKGDIAEGYSVSREKKESFPLTVTSAQKNPTAFYLCASTSPGSLYEKLFFGSGTQLSVL.

The chain has TRBV19 and TRBJ1-2; D ambiguous. Trimming removed 7 bases from V and 0 bases from J, with 18 bases in between. This CDR3 is 16 amino acids long. The V gene's germline CDR1 is LNHDA and CDR2 SQIVND (reference sequence). This CDR3 reads CASTPSPDLANYGYTF. CDR3 DNA: TGTGCCAGTACCCCGAGTCCTGATCTAGCTAACTATGGCTACACCTTC.

In nucleotides, the CDR3 is TGTGCCAGCAGCGTAGCGGCAGGGAACAATGAGCAGTTCTTC. Protein sequence: CASSVAAGNNEQFF. The V gene is TRBV9, the J gene TRBJ2-1, with D possibly TRBD1 on 5 matching bases. Germline V gives CDR1 SGDLS, CDR2 YYNGEE. This CDR3 is 14 amino acids long. The V end lost 0 bases, the J end lost 5 bases, and 9 bases lay between the germline ends.

The gene calls are TRBV18 and TRBJ2-7, with D possibly TRBD1 on 6 matching bases. The CDR3 length is 14 residues. The germline V and J ends were trimmed by 1 base and 7 bases, with 14 bases remaining between them. The germline CDR1 and CDR2 sequences are KGHSH and LQKENI. The CDR3 bases are TGTGCCAGCTCACCACAACCCAGGGGTGAAGAGCAGTACTTC. Residues: CASSPQPRGEEQYF.

In DNA, the CDR3 is TGTGCCAGCAGCCGATGGGTGCTAGCGGGAACAGATACGCAGTATTTT. It specifies CASSRWVLAGTDTQYF. This chain links TRBV7-9 with TRBJ2-3, with 9 bases identical to TRBD2. With V trimmed by 5 bases and J by 3 bases, 9 bases remained unmatched. The CDR3 length is 16 residues. Germline V gene data show CDR1 as SEHNR and CDR2 as FQNEAQ (reference sequence).

V and J are TRBV2 and TRBJ2-1; perhaps TRBD2 as D (5 bases). CDR3 length equals 14 residues. Germline CDR1 is SNHLY and CDR2 is FYNNEI. V was clipped by 5 bases and J by 0 bases, with 8 bases between them. The CDR3 protein is CASSTGSSYNEQFF. The CDR3 coding sequence is TGTGCCAGCAGTACGGGGAGCTCCTACAATGAGCAGTTCTTC.

This chain connects TRBV5-1 to TRBJ1-4; 7 positions agree with TRBD1. The germline gives CDR1 SGHRS, CDR2 YFSETQ. V shed 1 base and J 6 bases; nucleotides not matched to a gene: 0. This CDR3 has 13 amino acids. The CDR3 DNA follows: TGCGCCAGCAGCTTGACAGGGGATGAAAAACTGTTTTTT. The encoded protein is CASSLTGDEKLFF.

This chain joins TRBV7-9 and TRBJ2-7; D might be TRBD2 (7 bases). Germline loops: CDR1 SEHNR, CDR2 FQNEAQ (reference sequence). Trimming left V 4 bases short and J 0 bases short, with 16 bases between. The CDR3 sequence is 16 residues long. The CDR3: CASSYSGGRGSYEQYF. The CDR3 DNA sequence: TGTGCCAGCAGCTACTCGGGGGGCAGGGGCTCCTACGAGCAGTACTTC.

The rearrangement links TRBV5-1 to TRBJ2-5; D may be TRBD2 (5 bases). The V end was cut by 4 bases, the J end by 0 bases, with 16 bases between. There are 16 residues in the CDR3. Germline CDR1 reads SGHRS; CDR2 reads YFSETQ. The CDR3 DNA reads TGCGCCAGCAGCACAATCGGGCGGGCGTACCAAGAGACCCAGTACTTC. As protein: CASSTIGRAYQETQYF. Drawing the rest from reference TRBV5-1 and TRBJ2-5, the complete variable domain is KAGVTQTPRYLIKTRGQQVTLSCSPISGHRSVSWYQQTPGQGLQFLFEYFSETQRNKGNFPGRFSGRQFSNSRSEMNVSTLELGDSALYLCASSTIGRAYQETQYFGPGTRLLVL.

This clone was seen more than once but under ten times. This chain joins TRBV19 and TRBJ1-3, with 7 bases lining up with TRBD1. The V gene end was trimmed by 8 bases and the J gene end by 3 bases; junction bases not matched to a gene: 7. This CDR3 is built from 14 residues. Germline V gene data show CDR1 as LNHDA and CDR2 as SQIVND (reference sequence). CDR3 DNA sequence: TGTGCCAGTGGCTTGGGGGACAGTGGAAACACCATATATTTT. This translates into CASGLGDSGNTIYF.